The present T cell receptor (beta chain) was sequenced within a study of T cell changes during pregnancy in multiple sclerosis. Profiling relied on immunoSEQ multiplex PCR, and the TCRdb table lists in-frame clones only, not all of them. The sample lists 30,000 to 45,000 clones, around 93% occurring once. The V and J ends lost 4 bases and 3 bases, in that order; junction bases with no gene match: 13. CDR1 is MNHEY, CDR2 SMNVEV, per germline (reference sequence). The CDR3 is made up of 17 amino acids. The V gene is TRBV27, the J gene TRBJ2-3; 7 bases are shared with TRBD1. The TCR sequence derives from a female donor with multiple sclerosis, enrolled in a pregnancy study. Sample: CD8+ T cells from peripheral blood mononuclear cells, taken before pregnancy. The CDR3 DNA sequence: TGTGCCAGCAGTTCGACCCACAGGGGATTGAGAACAGATACGCAGTATTTT. Protein sequence: CASSSTHRGLRTDTQYF.